These 4 T cell receptor beta chains were all obtained from the same sample, sequenced in a study of T cell repertoires in cytomegalovirus infection. TCRdb re-called the reads with MiXCR, one entry per CDR3 protein. The sample lists 650,000 to 850,000 distinct CDR3 sequences, about 29% occurring once. No antigens are known for them. The sample here was cultured CD8+ T cells from PBMCs, taken from culture after CMV antigen stimulation. The receptors derive from a human donor in good health (CMV status not recorded). Some clones in this sample may be carry-over from other donors' samples.

This clonotype came up a few times. V usage is TRBV7-6 and J usage is TRBJ2-3; D gene unclear. Trimming removed 3 bases at V and 2 bases at J, with 9 bases between. This CDR3 has 14 residues. CDR1 and CDR2 (germline): SGHVS, FNYEAQ. This CDR3 reads CASSFGRITDTQYF. The CDR3, as DNA: TGTGCCAGCAGCTTCGGTAGAATCACAGATACGCAGTATTTT.

The CDR3, as DNA: TGTGCCAGCAGCGTAGGGGGTGCGATGAACACTGAAGCTTTCTTT. Protein: CASSVGGAMNTEAFF. This rearrangement joins TRBV9 to TRBJ1-1; D uncertain. The ends were cut back, 0 bases at V and 0 bases at J, with 9 bases in the middle. CDR3 length: 15 residues. From germline, CDR1 is SGDLS and CDR2 YYNGEE.

This clonotype was counted between two and nine times. The chain links TRBV27 to TRBJ1-6, with D unclear. Germline CDR1 MNHEY, CDR2 SMNVEV (reference sequence). The CDR3 consists of 14 residues. V lost 7 bases to trimming and J lost 11 bases, with 18 bases between them. The CDR3 nucleotides are TGTGCCAGCAACCCGGGAGTGGGATTCACACCCCTCCACTTT. Amino acid sequence: CASNPGVGFTPLHF.

The chain combines TRBV4-1 with TRBJ2-5, with 9 bases that match TRBD1. V was clipped by 4 bases and J by 7 bases; unmatched bases: 7. This CDR3 is built from 14 residues. Germline values: CDR1 MGHRA, CDR2 YSYEKL. Written as DNA, the CDR3 is TGCGCCAGCAGCCTCCGGACAGGGGAGGGGACCCAGTACTTC. Encoded protein: CASSLRTGEGTQYF.